A selection of T cell receptor beta chains follows, all from one sample in a study of blood T cell repertoires in COVID-19. Sequencing was performed with immunoSEQ multiplex PCR; in TCRdb, only in-frame clones are kept and a portion is missing. The table shows some 200,000 clones, with approximately 80% occurring only once. Material for sequencing was PBMCs or T cells enriched from blood (not recorded which). These receptors originate from a woman in her forties or fifties who had recovered from COVID-19. Both conserved end residues are part of each CDR3. Each record gives: clone size, J gene, V gene, D gene, CDR3 protein, CDR3 DNA. The D gene is left open where the match is weak. Some rows mark clone size as missing; the rest say once, few, many or name a class of expanded clone.

clone size: .; J gene: TRBJ2-7; V gene: TRBV5-6; D gene: .; CDR3 protein: CASRRAGKGTYEQYF; CDR3 DNA: TGTGCCAGCAGACGGGCGGGGAAAGGGACCTACGAGCAGTACTTC
clone size: .; J gene: TRBJ2-3; V gene: TRBV4-1; D gene: TRBD2; CDR3 protein: CASSQPRLAHRLDTQYF; CDR3 DNA: TGCGCCAGCAGCCAACCGAGACTAGCACACAGATTAGATACGCAGTATTTT
clone size: .; J gene: TRBJ2-1; V gene: TRBV3-1/TRBV3-2; D gene: TRBD2; CDR3 protein: CASSQEAGTSGAVGYNEQFF; CDR3 DNA: TGTGCCAGCAGCCAAGAGGCAGGGACTAGCGGAGCCGTCGGGTACAATGAGCAGTTCTTC
clone size: .; J gene: TRBJ2-1; V gene: TRBV7-9; D gene: .; CDR3 protein: CASSSYPGDEQFF; CDR3 DNA: TGTGCCAGCAGCTCCTATCCCGGGGATGAGCAGTTCTTC
clone size: .; J gene: TRBJ1-6; V gene: TRBV28; D gene: .; CDR3 protein: CASSLQGNNSPLHF; CDR3 DNA: TGTGCCAGCAGTTTGCAGGGGAATAATTCACCCCTCCACTTT
clone size: .; J gene: TRBJ1-2; V gene: TRBV11-2; D gene: .; CDR3 protein: CASSLAGSYGYTF; CDR3 DNA: TGTGCCAGCAGCTTAGCAGGAAGTTATGGCTACACCTTC
clone size: .; J gene: TRBJ2-1; V gene: TRBV28; D gene: TRBD2; CDR3 protein: CASSFVGLAGRNEQFF; CDR3 DNA: TGTGCCAGCAGTTTTGTCGGCCTAGCGGGTCGCAATGAGCAGTTCTTC
clone size: .; J gene: TRBJ1-5; V gene: TRBV27; D gene: .; CDR3 protein: CASSFRGGLNQPQHF; CDR3 DNA: TGTGCCAGCAGTTTCCGGGGGGGATTAAATCAGCCCCAGCATTTT
clone size: .; J gene: TRBJ2-4; V gene: TRBV28; D gene: TRBD2; CDR3 protein: CASSLASGGGDIQYF; CDR3 DNA: TGTGCCAGCAGTTTAGCTTCGGGAGGTGGGGACATTCAGTACTTC
clone size: .; J gene: TRBJ1-2; V gene: TRBV7-2; D gene: TRBD1; CDR3 protein: CASSPGTGGIYGYTF; CDR3 DNA: TGTGCCAGCAGCCCCGGGACAGGGGGCATCTATGGCTACACCTTC
clone size: .; J gene: TRBJ1-2; V gene: TRBV15; D gene: TRBD1; CDR3 protein: CATSRTGAGGYTF; CDR3 DNA: TGTGCCACCAGCAGGACAGGGGCGGGGGGCTACACCTTC
clone size: .; J gene: TRBJ1-1; V gene: TRBV9; D gene: .; CDR3 protein: CASSSGGHMNTEAFF; CDR3 DNA: TGTGCCAGCAGTTCGGGGGGACACATGAACACTGAAGCTTTCTTT
clone size: .; J gene: TRBJ1-2; V gene: TRBV5-1; D gene: TRBD1; CDR3 protein: CASSLEVTGGESYTF; CDR3 DNA: TGCGCCAGCAGCTTGGAAGTGACAGGGGGCGAGAGCTACACCTTC
clone size: .; J gene: TRBJ2-7; V gene: TRBV21-1; D gene: .; CDR3 protein: CASSGSWTSREQYF; CDR3 DNA: TGTGCCAGCAGCGGATCCTGGACTAGTCGCGAGCAGTACTTC
clone size: .; J gene: TRBJ2-1; V gene: TRBV7-7; D gene: TRBD2; CDR3 protein: CASSPTSGSYNEQFF; CDR3 DNA: TGTGCCAGCAGCCCGACTAGCGGGTCCTACAATGAGCAGTTCTTC
clone size: .; J gene: TRBJ2-3; V gene: TRBV3-1/TRBV3-2; D gene: .; CDR3 protein: CASSLRDLQYF; CDR3 DNA: TGTGCCAGCAGCCTGCGGGATCTGCAGTATTTT
clone size: .; J gene: TRBJ2-3; V gene: TRBV11-2; D gene: TRBD2; CDR3 protein: CASSLTSGGTDTQYF; CDR3 DNA: TGTGCCAGCAGCTTGACTAGCGGTGGCACAGATACGCAGTATTTT
clone size: few; J gene: TRBJ2-7; V gene: TRBV7-7; D gene: TRBD1; CDR3 protein: CASSPRDSPSYEQYF; CDR3 DNA: TGTGCCAGCAGCCCCCGGGACAGTCCCTCCTACGAGCAGTACTTC
clone size: once; J gene: TRBJ2-2; V gene: TRBV6-5; D gene: .; CDR3 protein: CASRTVSHTGELFF; CDR3 DNA: TGTGCCAGCAGAACAGTGAGCCACACCGGGGAGCTGTTTTTT
clone size: .; J gene: TRBJ2-1; V gene: TRBV11-2; D gene: .; CDR3 protein: CASSPPGPHSEQFF; CDR3 DNA: TGTGCCAGCAGCCCCCCAGGTCCGCATAGTGAGCAGTTCTTC
clone size: .; J gene: TRBJ2-7; V gene: TRBV10-3; D gene: .; CDR3 protein: CAISPAATYEQYF; CDR3 DNA: TGTGCCATTAGCCCGGCGGCGACCTACGAGCAGTACTTC
clone size: .; J gene: TRBJ2-7; V gene: TRBV6-5; D gene: .; CDR3 protein: CASSLGPSSYEQYF; CDR3 DNA: TGTGCCAGCAGTTTGGGGCCGAGCTCCTACGAGCAGTACTTC
clone size: .; J gene: TRBJ1-4; V gene: TRBV6-8; D gene: TRBD1; CDR3 protein: CASSTDRVATNEKLFF; CDR3 DNA: TGTGCCAGCAGTACTGACAGGGTAGCAACTAATGAAAAACTGTTTTTT
clone size: .; J gene: TRBJ2-3; V gene: TRBV3-1/TRBV3-2; D gene: TRBD2; CDR3 protein: CASSQTSGSDTQYF; CDR3 DNA: TGTGCCAGCAGCCAAACTAGCGGATCAGATACGCAGTATTTT
clone size: .; J gene: TRBJ2-5; V gene: TRBV24-1; D gene: TRBD1; CDR3 protein: CATSDPGTGQETQYF; CDR3 DNA: TGTGCCACCAGTGATCCCGGGACAGGGCAAGAGACCCAGTACTTC
clone size: .; J gene: TRBJ2-1; V gene: TRBV7-9; D gene: .; CDR3 protein: CASSLDWNEQFF; CDR3 DNA: TGTGCCAGCAGCTTAGACTGGAATGAGCAGTTCTTC